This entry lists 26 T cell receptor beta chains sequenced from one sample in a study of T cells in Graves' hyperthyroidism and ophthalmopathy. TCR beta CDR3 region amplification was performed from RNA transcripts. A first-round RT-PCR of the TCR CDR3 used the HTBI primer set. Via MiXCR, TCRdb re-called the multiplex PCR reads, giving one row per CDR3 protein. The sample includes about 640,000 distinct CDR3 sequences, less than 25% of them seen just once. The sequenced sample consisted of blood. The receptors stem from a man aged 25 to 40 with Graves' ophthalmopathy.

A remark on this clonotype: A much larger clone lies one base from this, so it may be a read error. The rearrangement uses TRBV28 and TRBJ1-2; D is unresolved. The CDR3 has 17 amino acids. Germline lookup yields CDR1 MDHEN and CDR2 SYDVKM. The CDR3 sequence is CANSFREGQDDFYGYTF. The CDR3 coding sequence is TGTGCCAACAGTTTCCGGGAAGGGCAGGACGATTTCTATGGCTACACCTTC.

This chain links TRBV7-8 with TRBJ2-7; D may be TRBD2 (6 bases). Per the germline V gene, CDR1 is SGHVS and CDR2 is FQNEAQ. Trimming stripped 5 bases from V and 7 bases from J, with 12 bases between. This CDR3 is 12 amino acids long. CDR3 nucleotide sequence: TGTGCCAGCAGCCCAGTCGGGGGTGAGCAGTACTTC. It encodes CASSPVGGEQYF.

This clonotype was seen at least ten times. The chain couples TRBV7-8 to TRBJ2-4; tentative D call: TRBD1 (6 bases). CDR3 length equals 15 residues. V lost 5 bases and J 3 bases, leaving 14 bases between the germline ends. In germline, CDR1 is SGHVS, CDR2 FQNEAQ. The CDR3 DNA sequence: TGTGCCAGCAGCCTCGACAGGACATTCAAAAACATTCAGTACTTC. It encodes CASSLDRTFKNIQYF. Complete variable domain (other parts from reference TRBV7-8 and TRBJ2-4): GAGVSQSPRYKVAKRGQDVALRCDPISGHVSLFWYQQALGQGPEFLTYFQNEAQLDKSGLPSDRFFAERPEGSVSTLKIQRTQQEDSAVYLCASSLDRTFKNIQYFGAGTRLSVL.

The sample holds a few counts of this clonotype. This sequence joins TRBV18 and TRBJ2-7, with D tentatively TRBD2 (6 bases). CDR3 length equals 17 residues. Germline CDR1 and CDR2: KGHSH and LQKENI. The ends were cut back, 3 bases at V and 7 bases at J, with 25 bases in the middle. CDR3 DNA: TGTGCCAGCTCACCGTTTAGTGGGGGACTCGGTGGGATGGAGCAGTACTTC. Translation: CASSPFSGGLGGMEQYF.

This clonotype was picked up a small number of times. The CDR3 sequence: CSVEVLGEGEQYF. As DNA, the CDR3 is TGCAGCGTTGAAGTGCTGGGCGAGGGCGAGCAGTACTTC. The chain links TRBV29-1 to TRBJ2-7, with D possibly TRBD2 on 5 matching bases. From germline, CDR1 is SQVTM and CDR2 ANQGSEA. V was cut by 1 base and J by 6 bases, with 13 bases left in between. The CDR3 loop spans 13 amino acids.

The DNA for the CDR3 is TGTGCCAGCAGCTACGGGACGGAGAATCAGCCCCAGCATTTT. It codes for CASSYGTENQPQHF. The chain combines TRBV5-8 with TRBJ1-5; tentative D call: TRBD1 (5 bases). Germline CDR1 and CDR2: SGHTS and YDEGEE. This CDR3 spans 14 amino acids. Trimming stripped 3 bases from V and 4 bases from J, with 11 bases between.

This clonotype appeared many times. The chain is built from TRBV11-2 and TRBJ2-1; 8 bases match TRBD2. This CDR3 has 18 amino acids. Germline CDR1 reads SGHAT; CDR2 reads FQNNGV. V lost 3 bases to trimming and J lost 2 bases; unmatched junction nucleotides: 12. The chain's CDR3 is CASSFSYSTSGPYNEQFF. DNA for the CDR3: TGTGCCAGCAGCTTCTCGTACAGCACTAGCGGACCCTACAATGAGCAGTTCTTC.

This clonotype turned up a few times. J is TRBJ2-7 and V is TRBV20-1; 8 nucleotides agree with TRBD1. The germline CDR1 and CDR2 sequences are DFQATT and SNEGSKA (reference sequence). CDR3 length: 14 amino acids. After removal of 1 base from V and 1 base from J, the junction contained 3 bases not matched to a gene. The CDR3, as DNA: TGCAGTGCTAGAGCAGGGGGCAAATCCTACGAGCAGTACTTC. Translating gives CSARAGGKSYEQYF.

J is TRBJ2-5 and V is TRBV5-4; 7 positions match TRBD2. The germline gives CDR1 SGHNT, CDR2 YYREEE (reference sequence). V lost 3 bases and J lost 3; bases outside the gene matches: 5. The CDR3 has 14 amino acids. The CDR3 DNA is TGTGCCAGCAGCTCCTCTCGGGGGGAAGAGACCCAGTACTTC. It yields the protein CASSSSRGEETQYF.

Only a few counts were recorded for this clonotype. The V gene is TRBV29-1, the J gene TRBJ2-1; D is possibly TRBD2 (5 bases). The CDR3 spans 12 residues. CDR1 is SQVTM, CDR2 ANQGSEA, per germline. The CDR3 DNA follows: TGCACCCCCGGACTCGCCCTGAATGAGCAGTTCTTC. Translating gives CTPGLALNEQFF.

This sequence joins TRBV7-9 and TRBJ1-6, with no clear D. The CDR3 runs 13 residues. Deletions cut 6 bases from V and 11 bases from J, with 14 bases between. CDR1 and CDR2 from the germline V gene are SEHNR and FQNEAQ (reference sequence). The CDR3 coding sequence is TGTGCCAGCAGTCCAGGTTCGTCGGCACCCCTCCACTTT. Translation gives CASSPGSSAPLHF.

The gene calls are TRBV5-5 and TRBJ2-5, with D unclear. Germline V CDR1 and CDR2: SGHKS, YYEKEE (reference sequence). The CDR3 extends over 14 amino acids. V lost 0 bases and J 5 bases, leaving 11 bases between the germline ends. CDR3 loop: CASSLVGNSETQYF. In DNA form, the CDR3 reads TGTGCCAGCAGCTTGGTAGGCAATTCGGAGACCCAGTACTTC.

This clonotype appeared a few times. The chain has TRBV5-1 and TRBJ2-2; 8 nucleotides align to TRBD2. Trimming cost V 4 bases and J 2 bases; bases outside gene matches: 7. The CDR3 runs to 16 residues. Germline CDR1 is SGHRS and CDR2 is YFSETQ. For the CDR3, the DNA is TGCGCCAGCAGCCCGTCCGGGACTAGAAACACCGGGGAGCTGTTTTTT. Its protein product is CASSPSGTRNTGELFF. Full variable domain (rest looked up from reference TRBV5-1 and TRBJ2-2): KAGVTQTPRYLIKTRGQQVTLSCSPISGHRSVSWYQQTPGQGLQFLFEYFSETQRNKGNFPGRFSGRQFSNSRSEMNVSTLELGDSALYLCASSPSGTRNTGELFFGEGSRLTVL.

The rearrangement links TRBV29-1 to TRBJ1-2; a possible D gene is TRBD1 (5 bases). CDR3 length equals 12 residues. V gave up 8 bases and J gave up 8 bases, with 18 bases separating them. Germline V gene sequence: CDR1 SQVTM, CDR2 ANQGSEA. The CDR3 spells CSFLGTEVGYTF. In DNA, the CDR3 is TGCAGCTTCCTCGGGACTGAAGTGGGCTACACCTTC.

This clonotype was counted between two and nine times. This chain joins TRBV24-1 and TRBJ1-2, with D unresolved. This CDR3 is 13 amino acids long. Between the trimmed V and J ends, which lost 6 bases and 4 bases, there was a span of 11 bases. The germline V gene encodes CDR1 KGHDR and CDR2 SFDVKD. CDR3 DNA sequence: TGTGCCACCAGTCCCGGAGGAACCTATGGCTACACCTTC. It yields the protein CATSPGGTYGYTF.

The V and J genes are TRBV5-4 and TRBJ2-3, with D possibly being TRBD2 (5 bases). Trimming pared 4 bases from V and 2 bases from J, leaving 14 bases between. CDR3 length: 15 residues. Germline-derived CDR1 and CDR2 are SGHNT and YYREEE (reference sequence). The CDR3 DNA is TGTGCCAGCAGCCTGCAGGCGGGTCCCACAGATACGCAGTATTTT. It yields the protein CASSLQAGPTDTQYF.

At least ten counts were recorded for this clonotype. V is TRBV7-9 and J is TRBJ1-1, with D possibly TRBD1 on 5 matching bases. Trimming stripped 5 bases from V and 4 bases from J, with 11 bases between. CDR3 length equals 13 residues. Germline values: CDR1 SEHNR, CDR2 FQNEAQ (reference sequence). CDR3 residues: CASSLLQGTEAFF. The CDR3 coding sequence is TGTGCCAGCAGCCTACTCCAGGGCACTGAAGCTTTCTTT. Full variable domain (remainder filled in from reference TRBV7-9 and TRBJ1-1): DTGVSQNPRHKITKRGQNVTFRCDPISEHNRLYWYRQTLGQGPEFLTYFQNEAQLEKSRLLSDRFSAERPKGSFSTLEIQRTEQGDSAMYLCASSLLQGTEAFFGQGTRLTVV.

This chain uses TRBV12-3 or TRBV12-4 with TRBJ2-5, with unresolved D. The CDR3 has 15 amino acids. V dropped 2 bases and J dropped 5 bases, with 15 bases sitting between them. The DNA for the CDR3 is TGTGCCAGCAGTTTACTCCAACTGGGAAGGGAGACCCAGTACTTC. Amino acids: CASSLLQLGRETQYF.

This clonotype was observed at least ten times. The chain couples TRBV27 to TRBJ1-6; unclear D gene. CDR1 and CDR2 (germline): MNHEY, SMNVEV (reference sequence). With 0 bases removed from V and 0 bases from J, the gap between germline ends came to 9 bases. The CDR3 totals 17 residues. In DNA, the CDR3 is TGTGCCAGCAGTTTATCGCTGATCAGCTCCTATAATTCACCCCTCCACTTT. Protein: CASSLSLISSYNSPLHF.

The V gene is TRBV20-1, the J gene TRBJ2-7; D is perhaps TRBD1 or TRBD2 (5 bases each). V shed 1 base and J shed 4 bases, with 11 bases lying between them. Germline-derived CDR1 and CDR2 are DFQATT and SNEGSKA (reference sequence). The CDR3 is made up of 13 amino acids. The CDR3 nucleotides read TGCAGTGCTAGAGGGGAGTGGGGGTACGAGCAGTACTTC. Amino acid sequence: CSARGEWGYEQYF.

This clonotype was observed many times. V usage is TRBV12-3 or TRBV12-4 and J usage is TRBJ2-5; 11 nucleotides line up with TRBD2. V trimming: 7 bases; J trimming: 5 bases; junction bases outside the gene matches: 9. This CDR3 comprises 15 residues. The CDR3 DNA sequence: TGTGCCAGCACCACCCGACTAGCGGGAAGGGAGACCCAGTACTTC. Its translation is CASTTRLAGRETQYF.

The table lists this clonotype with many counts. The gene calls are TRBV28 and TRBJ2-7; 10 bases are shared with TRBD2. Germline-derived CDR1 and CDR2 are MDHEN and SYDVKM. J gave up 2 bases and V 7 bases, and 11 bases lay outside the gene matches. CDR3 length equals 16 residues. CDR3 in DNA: TGTGCCAGCACCGCCCCAGGGACTAGCGTGACCTACGAGCAGTACTTC. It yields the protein CASTAPGTSVTYEQYF.

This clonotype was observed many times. The CDR3, as DNA: TGTGCCAGCACCCCTGGGAAGCCCCGCTCCTACGAGCAGTACTTC. It codes for CASTPGKPRSYEQYF. This sequence joins TRBV28 and TRBJ2-7; D is uncertain. V lost 7 bases to trimming and J lost 0 bases, with 16 bases between them. The CDR3 extends over 15 amino acids. Germline V lookup: CDR1 MDHEN, CDR2 SYDVKM.

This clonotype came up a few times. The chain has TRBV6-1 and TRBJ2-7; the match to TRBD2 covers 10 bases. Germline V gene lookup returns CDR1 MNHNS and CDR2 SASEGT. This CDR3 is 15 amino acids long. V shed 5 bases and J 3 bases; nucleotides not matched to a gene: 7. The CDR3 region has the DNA TGTGCCAGCAGTCTCCCGACTAGCGGGTTCTACGAGCAGTACTTC. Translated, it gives CASSLPTSGFYEQYF.

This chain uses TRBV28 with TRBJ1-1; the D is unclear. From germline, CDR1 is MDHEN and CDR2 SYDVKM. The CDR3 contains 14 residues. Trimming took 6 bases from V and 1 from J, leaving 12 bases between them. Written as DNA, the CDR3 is TGTGCCAGCAGCGTTCAACCAAGGAACACTGAAGCTTTCTTT. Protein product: CASSVQPRNTEAFF.

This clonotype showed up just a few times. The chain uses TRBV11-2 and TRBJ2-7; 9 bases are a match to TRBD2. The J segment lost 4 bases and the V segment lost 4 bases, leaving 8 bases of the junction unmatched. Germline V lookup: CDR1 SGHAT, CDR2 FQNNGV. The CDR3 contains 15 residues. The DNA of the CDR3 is TGTGCCAGCAGCTCTATAGCGGGAGCCGATTACGAGCAGTACTTC. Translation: CASSSIAGADYEQYF.